The sequence of this T cell receptor beta chain was determined in a study of T cell responses to AZD1222 COVID-19 vaccine. The V gene's germline CDR1 is ENHRY and CDR2 SYGVKD. The CDR3 has 14 amino acids. The ends were cut back, 5 bases at V and 2 bases at J, with 11 bases in the middle. The table came from immunoSEQ multiplex PCR; TCRdb's copy has only in-frame clones and leaves some out. The sample carries about 140,000 clones, approximately 95% recorded once. This receptor was identified in an adult in good health. The sample here was peripheral blood, taken on day 0 of MenACWY control vaccination. The gene calls are TRBV10-3 and TRBJ2-3; D gene ambiguous. CDR3 protein: CAISLTEYTDTQYF. CDR3 in DNA: TGTGCCATCAGTCTGACGGAGTACACAGATACGCAGTATTTT.